This T cell receptor beta chain was recovered during a study of blood T cell repertoires in COVID-19. For the study at large: Acute and convalescent COVID-19 specimens originated in the United States, Italy and Spain.

The CDR3 is 12 residues long. CDR1 is SNHLY, CDR2 FYNNEI, per germline. In regard to this clone: The junction does not match germline at one end; this may be a read error.

Per the authors' pipeline: Researchers report that nucleated cell counts were estimated from reference gene primer amplification. Measured with immunoSEQ multiplex PCR; TCRdb has only the in-frame clones, and not every one. Clone size and the V and J calls come from that table; the DNA yielded D and trimming. This sample has approximately 97,000 clones, with about 90% found just once. The TCR was taken from a man between 50 and 59 years old with active COVID-19. The chain uses TRBV2 and TRBJ2-7; tentatively, D is TRBD1 (6 bases). The sample comprised peripheral blood. CDR3 region: CASSGTGNEQYF. CDR3 bases: TGTGCCAGCAGTGGCACAGGGAACGAACAGTACTTC. Complete variable domain (other parts from reference TRBV2 and TRBJ2-7): EPEVTQTPSHQVTQMGQEVILRCVPISNHLYFYWYRQILGQKVEFLVSFYNNEISEKSEIFDDQFSVERPDGSNFTLKIRSTKLEDSAMYFCASSGTGNEQYFGPGTRLTVT.